These 20 T cell receptor beta chains came from one sample sequenced in a study of blood T cells in healthy people across ages. For the second PCR, which ran for about 6 to 11 cycles, a sample-barcoded 5' primer and a J-beta primer mix were used. TCRdb itself ran the 5' RACE reads through MiXCR, one entry per CDR3 protein. This repertoire shows hundreds of thousands of distinct CDR3 sequences, more than 20% found once; its top ten account for approximately 10%. This same sample was also part of a study on T cells of mothers and their children.

Sequencing was done on a sample of blood. The receptor source for this set is a boy between 10 and 17 years old in good health.

The chain has TRBV7-2 and TRBJ2-5; the match to TRBD2 covers 8 bases. J was trimmed by 3 bases and V by 4 bases; bases with no gene match: 7. Looked up from germline, CDR1 is SGHTA and CDR2 is FQGNSA. The CDR3 sequence is 15 residues long. CDR3 protein: CASSSGGGWKETQYF. The CDR3 DNA reads TGTGCCAGCAGCTCCGGGGGGGGGTGGAAAGAGACCCAGTACTTC.

This clonotype was seen a few times. CDR3 in amino acids: CASSSEVGPYNEQFF. CDR3 nucleotides: TGTGCCAGCAGCTCCGAAGTTGGACCCTACAATGAGCAGTTCTTC. This sequence joins TRBV5-5 and TRBJ2-1; D remains unclear. The CDR3 covers 15 residues. V gave up 3 bases and J gave up 2 bases, with 12 bases separating them. CDR1 is SGHKS and CDR2 is YYEKEE in the germline V gene (reference sequence).

This clonotype was picked up many times. The chain couples TRBV29-1 to TRBJ2-5; possibly TRBD1 or TRBD2 for D (5 bases each). Germline loops: CDR1 SQVTM, CDR2 ANQGSEA. This CDR3 region has 13 residues. Deletions cut 4 bases from V and 5 bases from J, with 14 bases between. The CDR3 is CSVGGGGGETQYF. The CDR3 bases are TGCAGCGTTGGGGGTGGGGGTGGGGAGACCCAGTACTTC.

The V gene is TRBV14, the J gene TRBJ2-1, with TRBD2 identical over 8 bases. This CDR3 is built from 16 residues. Germline V gene sequence: CDR1 SGHDN, CDR2 FVKESK. Unmatched junction bases numbered 6, after V lost 1 base and J lost 4 bases. CDR3: CASSQVTGGRYNEQFF. The CDR3 DNA reads TGTGCCAGCAGCCAAGTCACGGGAGGGAGGTACAATGAGCAGTTCTTC.

The chain recombines TRBV13 with TRBJ2-1; 9 bases are shared with TRBD2. Germline loops: CDR1 PRHDT, CDR2 FYEKMQ (reference sequence). The CDR3 loop spans 16 amino acids. V lost 1 base to trimming and J lost 6 bases; unmatched junction nucleotides: 7. Here the CDR3 DNA reads TGTGCCAGCAGCTTAGTTGCGCGGGAGGGCGGCAATGAGCAGTTCTTC. Translated: CASSLVAREGGNEQFF.

The chain has TRBV6-5 and TRBJ2-5; 7 bases line up with TRBD2. Gene TRBJ2-1 matches the end of the DNA better, so the J call may be wrong. Germline V CDR1 and CDR2: MNHEY, SVGAGI. CDR3 length: 15 amino acids. CDR3 region: CASSRGRQGLNEQFF. CDR3 DNA sequence: TGTGCCAGCAGTCGCGGGAGACAAGGGCTCAATGAGCAGTTCTTC.

The J gene is TRBJ2-5, the V gene TRBV6-5; TRBD1 agrees at 9 bases. The DNA end lines up better with TRBJ2-7; the J call may be wrong. The CDR3 runs 14 residues. Germline CDR1 MNHEY, CDR2 SVGAGI. As DNA, the CDR3 is TGTGCCAGCAGCGCCGGGACAGGGACCCACGAGCAGTACTTC. It is translated as CASSAGTGTHEQYF.

This chain connects TRBV20-1 to TRBJ2-5; 8 bases are a match to TRBD2. The J call is doubtful: the DNA matches TRBJ2-1 better. Germline CDR1 reads DFQATT; CDR2 reads SNEGSKA (reference sequence). This CDR3 contains 15 residues. CDR3 protein: CSARDQIAGRNEQFF. CDR3 nucleotides: TGCAGTGCTAGAGATCAGATAGCGGGAAGGAATGAGCAGTTCTTC.

In this sample, this clonotype turned up many times. The rearrangement joins TRBV28 to TRBJ2-7; 10 bases fit TRBD1. The germline gives CDR1 MDHEN, CDR2 SYDVKM. This CDR3 is built from 15 residues. V shed 1 base and J 2 bases; nucleotides not matched to a gene: 2. The CDR3 bases are TGTGCCAGCAGTTTATTGGGACAGGGGACCTACGAGCAGTACTTC. Its protein product is CASSLLGQGTYEQYF.

The V gene is TRBV21-1, the J gene TRBJ2-7; the D call of TRBD1 is as the table states it, not checked on the DNA. TRBV21-1 is a documented pseudogene. The length of the CDR3 is 14 residues. The CDR3 coding sequence is TGTGCCAGCAGCAAAGCGGGGGGTAGCGACGAGCAGTACTTC. It specifies CASSKAGGSDEQYF.

This clonotype was seen more than once but under ten times. A read error may account for a junction end that differs from germline. The V and J genes are TRBV28 and TRBJ2-5, with 14 bases that match TRBD2. This CDR3 spans 19 amino acids. Per germline, CDR1 MDHEN and CDR2 SYDVKM. The CDR3 is CASSVWGLAGASDQETQYF. CDR3 DNA sequence: TGTGCCAGCAGTGTATGGGGACTAGCGGGGGCCTCGGACCAAGAGACCCAGTACTTC.

This clonotype was counted between two and nine times. The V call is TRBV28, the J call TRBJ1-1; D not certain. The V end lost 1 base, the J end lost 1 base, and 1 base lay between the germline ends. Germline V CDR1 and CDR2: MDHEN, SYDVKM. The CDR3 length is 12 residues. Written as DNA, the CDR3 is TGTGCCAGCAGTTTATCGAACACTGAAGCTTTCTTT. The encoded protein is CASSLSNTEAFF.

The chain uses TRBV4-3 and TRBJ2-5, with no clear D. The DNA end is more similar to TRBJ2-7, so the J call may be wrong. The CDR3 loop spans 14 amino acids. Germline V gene sequence: CDR1 LGHNA, CDR2 YSLEER. The CDR3 spells CASSQEYRVYEQYF. The CDR3 nucleotides read TGCGCCAGCAGCCAAGAATATAGGGTCTACGAGCAGTACTTC.

The V and J genes are TRBV7-2 and TRBJ2-4; D possibly matches TRBD1 or TRBD2 (7 bases each). V shed 5 bases and J shed 7 bases, with 27 bases lying between them. The CDR3 has 18 residues. CDR1 and CDR2 from the germline V gene are SGHTA and FQGNSA. The CDR3 spells CASSPPHRQGGIGNIQYF. As DNA, the CDR3 is TGTGCCAGCAGCCCTCCCCACCGTCAGGGGGGGATCGGCAACATTCAGTACTTC.

CDR3 residues: CSASLTSGYEQYF. The CDR3, as DNA: TGCAGTGCTAGTCTTACTAGCGGGTACGAGCAGTACTTC. The chain carries TRBV20-1 and TRBJ2-7; the match to TRBD2 covers 9 bases. This CDR3 is 13 amino acids long. After removal of 3 bases from V and 4 bases from J, the junction contained 4 bases not matched to a gene. From germline, CDR1 is DFQATT and CDR2 SNEGSKA (reference sequence).

To note about this clonotype: One end of the junction is discordant with germline, which a read error may explain. V usage is TRBV7-9 and J usage is TRBJ2-3; D uncertain. The CDR3 consists of 12 residues. Germline loops: CDR1 SEHNR, CDR2 FQNEAQ (reference sequence). The CDR3: CASSFDGDTQYF. The CDR3 DNA follows: TGTGCCAGCAGCTTTGATGGAGATACACAGTATTTT.

This clonotype was counted ten times or more. A junction boundary mismatches the germline segment, possibly from a read error. The gene calls are TRBV27 and TRBJ1-1, with a possible D match to TRBD1 (5 bases). This CDR3 region has 14 residues. Germline V gene data show CDR1 as MNHEY and CDR2 as SMNVEV (reference sequence). As DNA, the CDR3 is TGCGCCAGCAGCTTGGGGGGACTGAACACTGAAGCTTTCTTT. Amino acids: CASSLGGLNTEAFF.

This clonotype has a handful of counts. V usage is TRBV29-1 and J usage is TRBJ2-3; 8 nucleotides line up with TRBD1. Germline lookup yields CDR1 SQVTM and CDR2 ANQGSEA. The CDR3 is 16 residues long. The ends lost 7 bases at V and 3 bases at J; junction bases unmatched: 15. The CDR3 coding sequence is TGCAGCGCCCGACCGGGGAGACAGGGGTGGACAGATACGCAGTATTTT. This sequence encodes CSARPGRQGWTDTQYF.

Of note for this clonotype: A read error may produce the germline difference seen at one junction end. V and J are TRBV7-3 and TRBJ1-1; the D is unclear. This CDR3 comprises 14 residues. Germline V gives CDR1 SGHTA, CDR2 FQGTGA. CDR3 in DNA: TGTGTCAGCAGCTCCTACCCAGGGAACACTGAAGCTTTCTTT. Translating gives CVSSSYPGNTEAFF.

This clonotype was seen a few times. An end of the junction does not agree with germline; a read error may underlie this. The chain employs TRBV27 and TRBJ2-6; maybe TRBD1 (5 bases). This CDR3 spans 13 amino acids. Germline V gene sequence: CDR1 MNHEY, CDR2 SMNVEV (reference sequence). This CDR3 is CASRASGANVLTF. CDR3 in DNA: TGCGCCAGCAGGGCCTCTGGGGCCAACGTCCTGACTTTC.